This T cell receptor beta chain was sequenced for a study of control samples from healthy donors and cancer patients. TCRdb's table, derived via immunoSEQ multiplex PCR, lists solely in-frame clones and lacks some. The sample carries 90,000 to 120,000 clones, approximately 84% recorded once. V was trimmed by 4 bases and J by 2 bases, leaving 15 bases between them. Germline V gene lookup returns CDR1 SGHRS and CDR2 YFSETQ. This CDR3 is built from 15 residues. This TCR was recovered from a man aged 18-30 years in good health. The sequenced sample was blood. The chain carries TRBV5-1 and TRBJ2-5; D tentatively reads TRBD1 or TRBD2 (5 bases each). As DNA, the CDR3 is TGCGCCAGCAGCGCCCCGGGACGGAGACAAGAGACCCAGTACTTC. Protein sequence: CASSAPGRRQETQYF.